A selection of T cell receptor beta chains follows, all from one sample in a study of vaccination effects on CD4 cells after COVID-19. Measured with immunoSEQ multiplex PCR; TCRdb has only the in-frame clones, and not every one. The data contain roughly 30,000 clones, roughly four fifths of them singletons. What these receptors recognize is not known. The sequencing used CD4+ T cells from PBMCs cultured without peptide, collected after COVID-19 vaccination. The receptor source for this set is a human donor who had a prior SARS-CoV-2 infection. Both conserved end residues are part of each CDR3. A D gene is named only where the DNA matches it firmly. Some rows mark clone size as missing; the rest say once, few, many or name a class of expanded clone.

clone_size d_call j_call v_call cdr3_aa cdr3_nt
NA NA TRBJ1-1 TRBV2 CASSIMNTEAFF TGTGCCAGCAGTATAATGAACACTGAAGCTTTCTTT
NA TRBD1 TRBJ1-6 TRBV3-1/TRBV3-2 CASSQTGGNSPLHF TGTGCCAGCAGCCAGACAGGGGGAAATTCACCCCTCCACTTT
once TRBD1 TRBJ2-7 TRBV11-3 CASSSRQGTNTYEQYF TGTGCCAGCAGCTCAAGACAGGGGACGAATACCTACGAGCAGTACTTC
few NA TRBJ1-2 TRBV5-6 CASSLPGINYGYTF TGTGCCAGCAGCTTGCCAGGGATTAACTATGGCTACACCTTC
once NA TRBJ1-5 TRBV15 CATSRVDRNQPQHF TGTGCCACCAGCAGAGTTGACCGTAATCAGCCCCAGCATTTT
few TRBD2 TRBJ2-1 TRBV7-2 CASSRTSGGIGPFF TGTGCCAGCAGCAGAACTAGCGGGGGGATCGGGCCGTTCTTC
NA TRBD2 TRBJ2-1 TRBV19 CASSAGGLSLNEQFF TGTGCCAGTAGTGCGGGGGGACTGAGCCTCAATGAGCAGTTCTTC
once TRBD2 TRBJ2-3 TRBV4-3 CASSQAGGADTQYF TGCGCCAGCAGCCAAGCGGGGGGGGCAGATACGCAGTATTTT
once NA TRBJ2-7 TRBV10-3 CASSGTSPLEQYF TGTGCCAGCAGTGGGACATCCCCCCTCGAGCAGTACTTC
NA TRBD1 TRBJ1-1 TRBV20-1 CSASFRGQAFF TGCAGTGCTAGCTTTAGGGGGCAAGCTTTCTTT
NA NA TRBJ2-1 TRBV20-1 CSAITQWEQFF TGCAGTGCCATTACACAATGGGAGCAGTTCTTC
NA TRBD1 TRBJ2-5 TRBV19 CASRRTGWQETQYF TGTGCCAGTAGAAGGACAGGGTGGCAAGAGACCCAGTACTTC
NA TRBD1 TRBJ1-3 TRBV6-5 CASSWDRGTGNTIYF TGTGCCAGCAGTTGGGACAGGGGAACTGGAAACACCATATATTTT
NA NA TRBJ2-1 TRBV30 CAWSFYNEQFF TGTGCCTGGAGTTTTTACAATGAGCAGTTCTTC
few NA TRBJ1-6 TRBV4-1 CASSQVLDVDNSPLHF TGCGCCAGCAGCCAAGTTTTGGACGTTGATAATTCACCCCTCCACTTT
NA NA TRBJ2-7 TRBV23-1 CASSTGKTYEQYF TGCGCCAGCTCAACAGGAAAAACCTACGAGCAGTACTTC
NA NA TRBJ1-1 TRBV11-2 CASSLGVVSGAEAFF TGTGCCAGCAGCTTAGGGGTCGTATCTGGGGCTGAAGCTTTCTTT
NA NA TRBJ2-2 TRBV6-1 CASSESTVTGELFF TGTGCCAGCAGTGAATCGACAGTCACCGGGGAGCTGTTTTTT
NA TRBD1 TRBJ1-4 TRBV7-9 CASSLGQGRTSDEKLFF TGTGCCAGCAGCCTGGGACAGGGAAGGACGTCGGATGAAAAACTGTTTTTT
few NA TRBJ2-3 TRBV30 CAWSRSLSDTQYF TGTGCCTGGAGTCGGTCTCTCTCGGATACGCAGTATTTT
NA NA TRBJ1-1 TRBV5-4 CASSLGGGNTEAFF TGTGCCAGCAGCTTGGGGGGCGGGAACACTGAAGCTTTCTTT
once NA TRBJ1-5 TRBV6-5 CASTVLGHSNQPQHF TGTGCCAGCACGGTCCTGGGGCATAGCAATCAGCCCCAGCATTTT
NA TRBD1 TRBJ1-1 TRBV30 CAWSRDSNTEAFF TGTGCCTGGAGTAGGGACAGTAACACTGAAGCTTTCTTT
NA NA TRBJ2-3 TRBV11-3 CASSLAYTVTQYF TGTGCCAGCAGCTTAGCGTACACCGTAACGCAGTATTTT
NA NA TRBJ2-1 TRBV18 CASSPPASLGEQFF TGTGCCAGCTCACCACCAGCCAGTCTCGGTGAGCAGTTCTTC
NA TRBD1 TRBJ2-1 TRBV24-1 CATQTPGQYNEQFF TGTGCCACCCAGACGCCGGGACAGTACAATGAGCAGTTCTTC
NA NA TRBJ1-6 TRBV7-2 CASRPGGGFSPLHF TGTGCCAGCAGACCGGGGGGGGGTTTCTCACCCCTCCACTTT
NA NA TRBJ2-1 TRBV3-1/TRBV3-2 CASSQAAGYNEQFF TGTGCCAGCAGCCAAGCGGCGGGTTACAATGAGCAGTTCTTC
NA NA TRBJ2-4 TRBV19 CASSQYRGNIQYF TGTGCCAGTAGCCAATACCGGGGAAACATTCAGTACTTC
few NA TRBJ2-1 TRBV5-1 CASQTQGSDNEQFF TGCGCCAGCCAGACACAGGGTTCGGACAATGAGCAGTTCTTC
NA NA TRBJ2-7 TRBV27 CASSLRFSPTGEQYF TGTGCCAGCAGTTTACGGTTCTCGCCTACGGGCGAGCAGTACTTC
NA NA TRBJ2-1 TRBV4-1 CASSQFFVASRVGAGSYNEQFF TGCGCCAGCAGCCAATTTTTCGTCGCGTCACGTGTCGGGGCAGGCAGCTACAATGAGCAGTTCTTC
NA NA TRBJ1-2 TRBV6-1 CASSEALVGNYGYTF TGTGCCAGCAGTGAAGCGCTGGTTGGGAACTATGGCTACACCTTC
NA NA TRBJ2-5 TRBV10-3 CAISVGAGETQYF TGTGCCATCAGTGTTGGGGCAGGGGAGACCCAGTACTTC
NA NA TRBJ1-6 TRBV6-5 CASTSIPHYNSPLHF TGTGCCAGCACCTCGATTCCTCACTATAATTCACCCCTCCACTTT
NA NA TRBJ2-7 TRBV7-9 CASSSQGGSEEQYF TGTGCCAGCAGCTCGCAGGGGGGGTCCGAAGAGCAGTACTTC
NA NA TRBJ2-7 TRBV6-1 CASSELTSTTHF TGTGCCAGCAGTGAATTAACGTCTACCACCCACTTC
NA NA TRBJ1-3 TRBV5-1 CASSLDSEGNTIYF TGCGCCAGCAGCTTGGACAGTGAAGGAAACACCATATATTTT
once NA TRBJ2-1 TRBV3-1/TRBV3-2 CASSLTGSHNEQFF TGTGCCAGCAGCCTGACCGGGAGCCACAATGAGCAGTTCTTC
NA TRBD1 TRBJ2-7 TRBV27 CASSVYRGPYEQYF TGTGCCAGCAGTGTCTACAGGGGTCCCTACGAGCAGTACTTC
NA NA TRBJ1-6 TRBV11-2 CASSLWPGPPSYNSPLHF TGTGCCAGCAGCTTATGGCCGGGCCCACCCTCCTATAATTCACCCCTCCACTTT
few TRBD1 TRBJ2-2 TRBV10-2 CASIDRATGELFF TGCGCCAGCATAGACAGGGCCACCGGGGAGCTGTTTTTT
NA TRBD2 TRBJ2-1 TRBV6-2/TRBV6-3 CASSKSGSSYNEQFF TGTGCCAGCAGCAAAAGCGGGAGTTCTTACAATGAGCAGTTCTTC
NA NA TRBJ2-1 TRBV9 CASSVVGDHNEQFF TGTGCCAGCAGCGTAGTCGGGGACCACAATGAGCAGTTCTTC
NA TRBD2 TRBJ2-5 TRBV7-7 CASSLGSSGFQETQYF TGTGCTAGCAGCTTAGGGTCTAGCGGGTTCCAAGAGACCCAGTACTTC
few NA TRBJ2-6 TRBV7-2 CASSLDSGANVLTF TGTGCCAGCAGCTTAGATTCCGGGGCCAACGTCCTGACTTTC
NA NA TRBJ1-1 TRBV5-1 CASSREALLGTEAFF TGCGCCAGCAGCAGGGAGGCACTGCTTGGCACTGAAGCTTTCTTT
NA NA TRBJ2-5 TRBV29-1 CSGGPQETQYF TGCAGCGGTGGACCCCAAGAGACCCAGTACTTC
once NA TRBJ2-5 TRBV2 CASSWRPQETQYF TGTGCCAGTTCATGGCGGCCCCAAGAGACCCAGTACTTC
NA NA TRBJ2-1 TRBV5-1 CASRSVGASNNEQFF TGCGCCAGCAGGAGTGTTGGGGCTTCAAACAATGAGCAGTTCTTC
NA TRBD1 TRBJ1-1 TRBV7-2 CASSLEAGRGSLRAFF TGTGCCAGCAGCTTAGAGGCAGGCAGGGGGTCTTTAAGAGCTTTCTTT
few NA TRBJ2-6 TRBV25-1 CASSPPGRAGANVLTF TGTGCCAGCAGTCCGCCAGGAAGGGCTGGGGCCAACGTCCTGACTTTC
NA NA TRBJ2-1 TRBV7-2 CASSPGTHLNEQFF TGTGCCAGCAGCCCCGGGACCCACCTTAATGAGCAGTTCTTC
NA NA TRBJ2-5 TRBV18 CASSPGVETQYF TGTGCCAGCTCACCAGGGGTAGAGACCCAGTACTTC
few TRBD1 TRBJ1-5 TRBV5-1 CASSLQGIGSNQPQHF TGCGCCAGCAGCTTACAGGGGATCGGCAGCAATCAGCCCCAGCATTTT